The rows below give T cell receptor beta chains drawn from one sample of a study of Ad26.COV2.S vaccination and SARS-CoV-2 variants. Data came from immunoSEQ multiplex PCR; TCRdb stores just in-frame clones and leaves some out. The data show around 400,000 clones, 75% to 95% seen once. Sample: peripheral blood, taken in a trial of Ad26.COV2.S vaccine versus placebo. The source of these receptors is a person aged 18-60 years who received the Ad26.COV2.S COVID-19 vaccine or a placebo. Both conserved end residues are part of each CDR3. The D gene is left open where the match is weak. Some rows mark clone size as missing; the rest say once, few, many or name a class of expanded clone.

>TRBV9|NA|TRBJ1-1|NA
TGTGCCAGCAGCGCCTGGACGGCCACTGAAGCTTTCTTT
CASSAWTATEAFF
>TRBV19|once|TRBJ2-1|NA
TGTGCCAGTACTGGTGAGCGGACATCCTACAATGAGCAGTTCTTC
CASTGERTSYNEQFF
>TRBV4-3|NA|TRBJ1-2|NA
TGCGCCAGCAGCCAAGATAGGACAGTCTATGGCTACACCTTC
CASSQDRTVYGYTF
>TRBV6-5|NA|TRBJ1-2|NA
TGTGCCAGCAGTTACCAAGCGGGCTACACCTTC
CASSYQAGYTF
>TRBV7-2|NA|TRBJ2-7|TRBD2
TGTGCCAGCAGAACGACTAGCGGCTACGAGCAGTACTTC
CASRTTSGYEQYF
>TRBV3-1/TRBV3-2|once|TRBJ1-2|NA
TGTGCCAGCAGCCAAGTAGGGGCTGAGGGCTTTGGCTACACCTTC
CASSQVGAEGFGYTF
>TRBV28|NA|TRBJ2-7|NA
TGTGCCAGCAGTTCCCCCGACAGCATCGAGCAGTACTTC
CASSSPDSIEQYF
>TRBV30|NA|TRBJ2-7|NA
TGTGCCTGGAGGAGGGGCAGGGTTGGGTACGAGCAGTACTTC
CAWRRGRVGYEQYF
>TRBV3-1/TRBV3-2|NA|TRBJ2-2|NA
TGTGCCAGCAGCCAATTCGGGGTTCACACCGGGGAGCTGTTTTTT
CASSQFGVHTGELFF
>TRBV5-4|NA|TRBJ1-2|NA
TGTGCCAGCAGCCCAAAAAAAAGTTATGGCTACACCTTC
CASSPKKSYGYTF
>TRBV6-5|NA|TRBJ1-1|TRBD1
TGTGCCAGCAGTTACTATCGACAGGGGTCACCAGAAGCTTTCTTT
CASSYYRQGSPEAFF
>TRBV30|few|TRBJ2-5|TRBD2
TGTGCCTGGAGTTCCGCCCCGGGGGGGACCCAGTACTTC
CAWSSAPGGTQYF
>TRBV28|NA|TRBJ2-7|NA
TGTGCCAGCAGTCTACCGGGACGAACCGAGCAGTACTTC
CASSLPGRTEQYF
>TRBV9|NA|TRBJ1-2|NA
TGTGCCAGCAGCGTAACGGGCCGATCCTATGGGGACACCTTC
CASSVTGRSYGDTF
>TRBV11-2|NA|TRBJ2-6|NA
TGTGCCAGCAGCCTCTCCGGCGGGGCCCTAAGCTCTGGGGCCAACGTCCTGACTTTC
CASSLSGGALSSGANVLTF
>TRBV9|many|TRBJ2-1|NA
TGTGCCAGCACCACGAGGGGGTCTAGTGGCAATGAGCAGTTCTTC
CASTTRGSSGNEQFF
>TRBV15|NA|TRBJ1-1|TRBD1
TGTGCCACCAGCAGGAGACAGGGGGAAGCTTTCTTT
CATSRRQGEAFF
>TRBV12-3/TRBV12-4|few|TRBJ1-1|NA
TGTGCCAGCAGTTTATCGGCTGAAGCTTTCTTT
CASSLSAEAFF
>TRBV19|NA|TRBJ2-3|TRBD1
TGTGCCAGTCGCAACAGAGGGACAGGGAGCACAGATACGCAGTATTTT
CASRNRGTGSTDTQYF
>TRBV4-1|NA|TRBJ2-5|NA
TGCGCCAGCAGCCAAGATAGAGCAGATCAAGAGACCCAGTACTTC
CASSQDRADQETQYF
>TRBV18|NA|TRBJ2-2|NA
TGTGCCAGCTCACCAGCCCTACCGAACACCGGGGAGCTGTTTTTT
CASSPALPNTGELFF
>TRBV28|NA|TRBJ2-4|TRBD1
TGTGCCAGCAGTCCATTCGGCCAGGGGGAAAACATTCAGTACTTC
CASSPFGQGENIQYF
>TRBV11-2|NA|TRBJ2-7|NA
TGTGCCAGCAGTGCCCGGACAGAAACCTACGAGCAGTACTTC
CASSARTETYEQYF
>TRBV20-1|NA|TRBJ2-7|NA
TGCAGTGCCGCCGTACAAGAGCAGTACTTC
CSAAVQEQYF
>TRBV30|NA|TRBJ2-1|NA
TGTGCCTGGGGGGGTCCGGCCGGGAGCTCCTACAATGAGCAGTTCTTC
CAWGGPAGSSYNEQFF
>TRBV7-9|NA|TRBJ2-2|TRBD2
TGTGCCAGCAGCAGGACTAGCGGGAGGACGGACACCGGGGAGCTGTTTTTT
CASSRTSGRTDTGELFF
>TRBV10-3|NA|TRBJ2-3|NA
TGTGCCATCAGTGACCGATCGGATACGCAGTATTTT
CAISDRSDTQYF
>TRBV4-3|NA|TRBJ2-7|NA
TGCGCCAGCAGCCAAGATCGAGCGTACGAGCAGTACTTC
CASSQDRAYEQYF
>TRBV4-1|NA|TRBJ2-1|TRBD2
TGCGCCAGCAGCCAAGGGACTAGCGGGACCAATGAGCAGTTCTTC
CASSQGTSGTNEQFF
>TRBV6-2/TRBV6-3|NA|TRBJ2-7|TRBD1
TGTGCCAGCAGCTGGACAGGGGGTTTTTCCGAGCAGTACTTC
CASSWTGGFSEQYF
>TRBV5-1|once|TRBJ2-1|TRBD2
TGCGCCAGCAGGTTGGAACGTCTAGCGGGTTGGACTGAGCAGTTCTTC
CASRLERLAGWTEQFF
>TRBV5-1|NA|TRBJ1-3|NA
TGCGCCAGCAGGCTACAGGGCTCTGGAAACACCATATATTTT
CASRLQGSGNTIYF
>TRBV18|few|TRBJ1-5|NA
TGTGCCAGCTCACCATTCGAGGCCCGGGCTGGCAATCAGCCCCAGCATTTT
CASSPFEARAGNQPQHF
>TRBV7-2|NA|TRBJ2-5|NA
TGTGCCAGCAGCTTACGACCGACCCGAACGGAGACCCAGTACTTC
CASSLRPTRTETQYF
>TRBV28|NA|TRBJ2-3|NA
TGTGCCAGCTTACCCACTAGGTTCACAGATACGCAGTATTTT
CASLPTRFTDTQYF
>TRBV5-6|few|TRBJ2-7|NA
TGTGCCAGCAGCCTAAGGCCCAGGAGTTCGGACGAGCAGTACTTC
CASSLRPRSSDEQYF
>TRBV28|once|TRBJ2-5|NA
TGTGCCAGCAGTTTTCAGTACCAAGAGACCCAGTACTTC
CASSFQYQETQYF
>TRBV23-1|NA|TRBJ2-1|TRBD2
TGCGCCAGCAGTCAAACAGGGACTAGCGGGAGGACGTTTGAGCAGTTCTTC
CASSQTGTSGRTFEQFF
>TRBV6-2/TRBV6-3|NA|TRBJ2-3|NA
TGTGCCAGCAGTTCCCTAACACTCGTCGATACGCAGTATTTT
CASSSLTLVDTQYF
>TRBV29-1|NA|TRBJ2-7|TRBD2
TGCAGCGTTGTGACCAGCGGGAGTAAACACGAGCAGTACTTC
CSVVTSGSKHEQYF
>TRBV6-5|once|TRBJ1-1|NA
TGTGCCAGCAGTCGACAGCGTCTCACTGAAGCTTTCTTT
CASSRQRLTEAFF
>TRBV15|NA|TRBJ2-7|TRBD2
TGTGCCACCAGCAGAGAGGGCGGGAGGGCCTCCTACGAGCAGTACTTC
CATSREGGRASYEQYF
>TRBV3-1/TRBV3-2|once|TRBJ2-5|TRBD2
TGTGCCAGCAGCCCGGGACTAGCGGGAGGGGAAGAGACCCAGTACTTC
CASSPGLAGGEETQYF
>TRBV6-2/TRBV6-3|NA|TRBJ2-4|NA
TGTGCCAGCAGTTACTCAGGGAACAAAAACATTCAGTACTTC
CASSYSGNKNIQYF
>TRBV11-2|NA|TRBJ2-1|NA
TGTGCCAGCAGCTTAGATTTTGCAGGGAGCTCCTACAATGAGCAGTTCTTC
CASSLDFAGSSYNEQFF
>TRBV27|NA|TRBJ2-3|NA
TGTGCCAGCAGTTTGCAGCGGACCATCACAGATACGCAGTATTTT
CASSLQRTITDTQYF
>TRBV9|NA|TRBJ2-5|TRBD2
TGTGCCAGCAGCGTAGGTGGTCTAGCGGGAGTGGGGGAGACCCAGTACTTC
CASSVGGLAGVGETQYF
>TRBV27|NA|TRBJ2-1|NA
TGTGCCAGCAGAGTTTACAATGAGCAGTTCTTC
CASRVYNEQFF
>TRBV3-1/TRBV3-2|once|TRBJ1-2|NA
TGTGCCAGCAGCCAACGTCACCGGAGCTATGGCTACACCTTC
CASSQRHRSYGYTF
>TRBV4-1|once|TRBJ2-1|TRBD2
TGCGCCACCAAGTCCTCGACTAGCGGGAGGGCCGAGGAGCAGTTCTTC
CATKSSTSGRAEEQFF
>TRBV7-9|NA|TRBJ2-5|NA
TGTGCCAGCAGCTCCCCCCGGACAGAACAAGAGACCCAGTACTTC
CASSSPRTEQETQYF
>TRBV19|once|TRBJ1-5|NA
TGTGCCAGTAGCTCTGGACAGTTTCGCAATCAGCCCCAGCATTTT
CASSSGQFRNQPQHF